Here is one TCR beta chain with its context. This record comes from a study of radiotherapy plus CTLA-4 blockade in lung cancer. The protocol was immunoSEQ multiplex PCR, while the TCRdb copy is restricted to in-frame clones and leaves out a portion. The sample gives roughly 85,000 clones, around nine tenths of which show up once; 16% is in the top ten. The V gene lost 4 bases and the J gene lost 4 bases, with 9 bases spanning the gap. The CDR3 is made up of 14 amino acids. Germline assignment: CDR1 SGHRS and CDR2 YFSETQ. The study treated chemo-refractory metastatic non-small-cell lung cancer patients with focal radiation plus ipilimumab CTLA-4 blockade.

The sequencing used peripheral blood, collected from a patient treated with radiotherapy plus ipilimumab. This TCR came from a human donor with non-small cell lung cancer that progressed on radiotherapy plus ipilimumab. V usage is TRBV5-1 and J usage is TRBJ2-6, with D maybe TRBD1 (6 bases). CDR3 sequence reads: CASSLDRGANVLTF. CDR3 sequence (DNA): TGCGCCAGCAGCCTAGACAGGGGGGCCAACGTCCTGACTTTC.